This is a list of T cell receptor beta chains from one sample in a study of radiotherapy plus CTLA-4 blockade in lung cancer. Sequencing used immunoSEQ multiplex PCR; TCRdb keeps in-frame clones, though not all of them. The top ten clones hold roughly 2.3% of a sample with under 110,000 clones, roughly 84% of them seen once. The material was peripheral blood, obtained from a patient treated with radiotherapy plus ipilimumab. The receptors shown here come from a human donor with non-small cell lung cancer that progressed on radiotherapy plus ipilimumab. Some clones in this sample may be carry-over from other donors' samples. Each CDR3 is given with its conserved first and last residue. D genes are given only for firm matches. Expanded clones get a size class; other rows say once, few or many, or leave the size out.

V gene: TRBV7-2
clone size: NA
J gene: TRBJ2-3
D gene: NA
CDR3 DNA: TGTGCCAGCAGCTTAGCGAGTATGCTAACTAGCACAGATACGCAGTATTTT
CDR3 protein: CASSLASMLTSTDTQYF

V gene: TRBV18
clone size: NA
J gene: TRBJ2-7
D gene: TRBD1
CDR3 DNA: TGTGCCAGCTCACCGCAGACAGGGGGACAGGGCGAGCAGTACTTC
CDR3 protein: CASSPQTGGQGEQYF

V gene: TRBV10-3
clone size: NA
J gene: TRBJ1-1
D gene: NA
CDR3 DNA: TGTGCCATCAGTGATTCGACGATGAACACTGAAGCTTTCTTT
CDR3 protein: CAISDSTMNTEAFF

V gene: TRBV5-8
clone size: NA
J gene: TRBJ2-3
D gene: TRBD1
CDR3 DNA: TGTGCCAGCAGCTTAAGGGGGCGAGGGACAGATACGCAGTATTTT
CDR3 protein: CASSLRGRGTDTQYF

V gene: TRBV11-1
clone size: NA
J gene: TRBJ1-3
D gene: NA
CDR3 DNA: TGTGCCAGCAGCTTAAACCAGGGCGGAAACACCATATATTTT
CDR3 protein: CASSLNQGGNTIYF

V gene: TRBV5-1
clone size: NA
J gene: TRBJ1-2
D gene: NA
CDR3 DNA: TGCGCCAGCAGCTTGGCCTCTTCGGGGTATGGCTACACCTTC
CDR3 protein: CASSLASSGYGYTF

V gene: TRBV6-5
clone size: NA
J gene: TRBJ1-4
D gene: TRBD1
CDR3 DNA: TGTGCCAGCAGCCGACAGGGTCGAGAAAAACTGTTTTTT
CDR3 protein: CASSRQGREKLFF

V gene: TRBV7-9
clone size: NA
J gene: TRBJ2-6
D gene: NA
CDR3 DNA: TGTGCCAGCTTAGCAATCTCTGGGGCCAACGTCCTGACTTTC
CDR3 protein: CASLAISGANVLTF

V gene: TRBV4-3
clone size: NA
J gene: TRBJ2-7
D gene: NA
CDR3 DNA: TGCGCCAGCAGCCTTCTACGGGGACCCCCTTACGAGCAGTACTTC
CDR3 protein: CASSLLRGPPYEQYF

V gene: TRBV27
clone size: NA
J gene: TRBJ2-7
D gene: TRBD1
CDR3 DNA: TGTGCCAGCAGTAAGGGGGAATGGTACAGGGGAATCTACGAGCAGTACTTC
CDR3 protein: CASSKGEWYRGIYEQYF

V gene: TRBV4-2
clone size: NA
J gene: TRBJ2-2
D gene: NA
CDR3 DNA: TGTGCCAGCAGCCAAGATCGTAGACGCGGCGGGGAGCTGTTTTTT
CDR3 protein: CASSQDRRRGGELFF

V gene: TRBV9
clone size: once
J gene: TRBJ1-1
D gene: TRBD1
CDR3 DNA: TGTGCCAGCAGCGGCCCGAAAGACAGGGGGCACCGGATGAACACTGAAGCTTTCTTT
CDR3 protein: CASSGPKDRGHRMNTEAFF

V gene: TRBV4-3
clone size: NA
J gene: TRBJ1-5
D gene: NA
CDR3 DNA: TGCGCCAGCAGCCAAGATCGGTATCAGCCCCAGCATTTT
CDR3 protein: CASSQDRYQPQHF

V gene: TRBV15
clone size: NA
J gene: TRBJ2-1
D gene: NA
CDR3 DNA: TGTGCCACCAGCAGAGATAGGAGCTCCTACAATGAGCAGTTCTTC
CDR3 protein: CATSRDRSSYNEQFF

V gene: TRBV6-1
clone size: NA
J gene: TRBJ2-3
D gene: TRBD1
CDR3 DNA: TGTGCCAGCAGTGCTAGGACAGGAGTCCCAGATACGCAGTATTTT
CDR3 protein: CASSARTGVPDTQYF

V gene: TRBV29-1
clone size: NA
J gene: TRBJ1-1
D gene: TRBD1
CDR3 DNA: TGCAGCTCCGACAGGGGAAACACTGAAGCTTTCTTT
CDR3 protein: CSSDRGNTEAFF

V gene: TRBV6-5
clone size: NA
J gene: TRBJ1-6
D gene: TRBD1
CDR3 DNA: TGTGCCAGCAGTCGGGACAGGGGGATTAATTCACCCCTCCACTTT
CDR3 protein: CASSRDRGINSPLHF

V gene: TRBV5-4
clone size: NA
J gene: TRBJ2-7
D gene: TRBD2
CDR3 DNA: TGTGCCAGCAGTGTCCTAGCGGCCTCCTACGAGCAGTACTTC
CDR3 protein: CASSVLAASYEQYF

V gene: TRBV2
clone size: NA
J gene: TRBJ2-1
D gene: NA
CDR3 DNA: TGTGCCAGCACTCTCGAAGGCGGGGAGAATGAGCAGTTCTTC
CDR3 protein: CASTLEGGENEQFF

V gene: TRBV6-5
clone size: NA
J gene: TRBJ2-7
D gene: NA
CDR3 DNA: TGTGCCAGCAGTTACGGTGGGCGCCCCTACGAGCAGTACTTC
CDR3 protein: CASSYGGRPYEQYF

V gene: TRBV4-3
clone size: NA
J gene: TRBJ2-2
D gene: NA
CDR3 DNA: TGCGCCAGCAGCCAAGATCCCACCAGGACCGGGGAGCTGTTTTTT
CDR3 protein: CASSQDPTRTGELFF

V gene: TRBV28
clone size: NA
J gene: TRBJ2-3
D gene: TRBD2
CDR3 DNA: TGTGCCACTGGCGGGGGACCCTCAGATACGCAGTATTTT
CDR3 protein: CATGGGPSDTQYF

V gene: TRBV4-1
clone size: once
J gene: TRBJ2-5
D gene: TRBD2
CDR3 DNA: TGCGCCAGCAGCCAAGTCCGCGGACTAGCGGGGGGTCAAGAGACCCAGTACTTC
CDR3 protein: CASSQVRGLAGGQETQYF

V gene: TRBV27
clone size: few
J gene: TRBJ2-3
D gene: TRBD2
CDR3 DNA: TGTGCCAGCAGTTCTCCGGGGGGTAGCACAGATACGCAGTATTTT
CDR3 protein: CASSSPGGSTDTQYF

V gene: TRBV7-2
clone size: NA
J gene: TRBJ1-2
D gene: NA
CDR3 DNA: TGTGCCAGCGAGCTTAACTATGGCTACACCTTC
CDR3 protein: CASELNYGYTF

V gene: TRBV5-1
clone size: NA
J gene: TRBJ1-6
D gene: NA
CDR3 DNA: TGCGCCAGCAGCCCCAGAACGGACTCCTATAATTCACCCCTCCACTTT
CDR3 protein: CASSPRTDSYNSPLHF

V gene: TRBV29-1
clone size: NA
J gene: TRBJ1-1
D gene: NA
CDR3 DNA: TGCAGCGTTGAAACGGCCCCTGGGGCTTTCTTT
CDR3 protein: CSVETAPGAFF

V gene: TRBV5-1
clone size: NA
J gene: TRBJ2-5
D gene: TRBD1
CDR3 DNA: TGCGCCAGCAGCTTGGTTAGGGGGCCCACAAACCAAGAGACCCAGTACTTC
CDR3 protein: CASSLVRGPTNQETQYF

V gene: TRBV29-1
clone size: NA
J gene: TRBJ1-1
D gene: TRBD1
CDR3 DNA: TGCAGCGTTGCGAGTGGGGACAGCCAAATTGAAGCTTTCTTT
CDR3 protein: CSVASGDSQIEAFF

V gene: TRBV25-1
clone size: NA
J gene: TRBJ2-2
D gene: NA
CDR3 DNA: TGTGCCAGCAGTGACGGGCAACGTAGCACCGGGGAGCTGTTTTTT
CDR3 protein: CASSDGQRSTGELFF

V gene: TRBV6-1
clone size: NA
J gene: TRBJ1-2
D gene: NA
CDR3 DNA: TGTGCCAGCAGTAGCCTCAGGGCAACCTATGGCTACACCTTC
CDR3 protein: CASSSLRATYGYTF

V gene: TRBV6-4
clone size: NA
J gene: TRBJ2-1
D gene: NA
CDR3 DNA: TGTGTCAGCAGTCCAACAGGAATATCCTACAATGAGCAGTTCTTC
CDR3 protein: CVSSPTGISYNEQFF

V gene: TRBV7-3
clone size: NA
J gene: TRBJ2-7
D gene: TRBD1
CDR3 DNA: TGTGCCAGCAGCTATGGACAGGGGGGCGAGCAGTACTTC
CDR3 protein: CASSYGQGGEQYF

V gene: TRBV5-6
clone size: NA
J gene: TRBJ2-7
D gene: NA
CDR3 DNA: TGTGCCAGCAGCCGAGGACAGTCGAATAGTGAGCAGTACTTC
CDR3 protein: CASSRGQSNSEQYF

V gene: TRBV4-1
clone size: NA
J gene: TRBJ1-1
D gene: NA
CDR3 DNA: TGCGCCAGCAGCCCAATTGGAAGGGATACTGAAGCTTTCTTT
CDR3 protein: CASSPIGRDTEAFF

V gene: TRBV5-6
clone size: NA
J gene: TRBJ1-6
D gene: TRBD1
CDR3 DNA: TGTGCCAGCAGCTTCCCTGGGACAGCGGACAGGGGGTCACCCCTCCACTTT
CDR3 protein: CASSFPGTADRGSPLHF

V gene: TRBV29-1
clone size: NA
J gene: TRBJ2-4
D gene: NA
CDR3 DNA: TGCAGCGTCGGCCTTGATAGTGGCATTCAGTACTTC
CDR3 protein: CSVGLDSGIQYF

V gene: TRBV5-4
clone size: NA
J gene: TRBJ1-2
D gene: NA
CDR3 DNA: TGTGCCAGCAGCTTGGAGACTTATGGCTACACCTTC
CDR3 protein: CASSLETYGYTF

V gene: TRBV11-3
clone size: NA
J gene: TRBJ2-5
D gene: NA
CDR3 DNA: TGTGCCAGCAGCTTAGATCGTGAGACCCAGTACTTC
CDR3 protein: CASSLDRETQYF

V gene: TRBV5-1
clone size: NA
J gene: TRBJ1-4
D gene: NA
CDR3 DNA: TGCGCCAGCAGCTTGGAAGGGGTTGGTGAAAAACTGTTTTTT
CDR3 protein: CASSLEGVGEKLFF

V gene: TRBV11-2
clone size: NA
J gene: TRBJ2-1
D gene: TRBD1
CDR3 DNA: TGTGCCAGCAGCTTAGTCCGGACAGGGGGCTACAATGAGCAGTTCTTC
CDR3 protein: CASSLVRTGGYNEQFF